This T cell receptor beta chain was recovered during a study of control samples from healthy donors and cancer patients. CDR3 length: 15 amino acids. V dropped 3 bases and J dropped 8 bases, with 20 bases sitting between them. Germline V gene lookup returns CDR1 SGDLS and CDR2 YYNGEE. Clones were sequenced by immunoSEQ multiplex PCR, and TCRdb holds only the in-frame ones, with some missing. This table holds over 100,000 clones, about 92% found once. Input material: blood. The TCR comes from a woman aged 18 to 35 in good health. This sequence joins TRBV9 and TRBJ1-2; the D gene is possibly TRBD1 (5 bases). This chain's CDR3 is CASSAGGPGMRGYTF. In DNA, the CDR3 is TGTGCCAGCAGCGCCGGAGGTCCAGGGATGCGCGGCTACACCTTC.